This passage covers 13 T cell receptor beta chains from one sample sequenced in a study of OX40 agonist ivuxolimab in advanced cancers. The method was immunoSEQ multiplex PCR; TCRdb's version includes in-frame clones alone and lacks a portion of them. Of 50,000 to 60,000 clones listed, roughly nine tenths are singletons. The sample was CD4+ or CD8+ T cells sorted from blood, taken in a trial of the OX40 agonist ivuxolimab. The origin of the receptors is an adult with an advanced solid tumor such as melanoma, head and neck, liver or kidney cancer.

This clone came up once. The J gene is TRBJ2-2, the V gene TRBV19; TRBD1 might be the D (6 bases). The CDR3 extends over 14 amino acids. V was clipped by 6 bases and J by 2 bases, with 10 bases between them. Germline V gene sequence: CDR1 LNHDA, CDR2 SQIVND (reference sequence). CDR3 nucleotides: TGTGCCAGTAGAAGGACAGATAACACCGGGGAGCTGTTTTTT. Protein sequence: CASRRTDNTGELFF.

The CDR3 region is CASSIARGGLDGYTF. The CDR3 region has the DNA TGTGCCAGTAGTATAGCCCGAGGGGGGCTGGATGGCTACACCTTC. The chain links TRBV19 to TRBJ1-2, with D maybe TRBD1 (6 bases). V lost 1 base to trimming and J lost 6 bases, with 15 bases between them. The CDR3 contains 15 residues. Germline V gives CDR1 LNHDA, CDR2 SQIVND (reference sequence).

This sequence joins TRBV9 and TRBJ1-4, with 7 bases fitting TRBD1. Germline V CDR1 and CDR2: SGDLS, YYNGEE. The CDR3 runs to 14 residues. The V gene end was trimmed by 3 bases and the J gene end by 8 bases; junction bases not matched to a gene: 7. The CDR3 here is CASSATGPNEKLFF. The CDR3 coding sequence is TGTGCCAGCAGCGCGACAGGGCCGAACGAAAAACTGTTTTTT.

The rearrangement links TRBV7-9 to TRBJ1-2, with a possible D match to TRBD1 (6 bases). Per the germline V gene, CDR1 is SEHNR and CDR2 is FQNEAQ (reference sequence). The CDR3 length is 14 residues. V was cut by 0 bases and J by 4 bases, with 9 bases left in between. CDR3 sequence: CASSLAGTTYGYTF. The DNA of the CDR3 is TGTGCCAGCAGCTTAGCGGGGACAACCTATGGCTACACCTTC.

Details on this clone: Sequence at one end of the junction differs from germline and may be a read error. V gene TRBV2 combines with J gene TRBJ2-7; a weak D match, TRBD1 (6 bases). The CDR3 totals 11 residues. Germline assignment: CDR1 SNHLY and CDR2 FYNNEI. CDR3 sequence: CASSEGTEQYF. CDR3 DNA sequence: TGTGCCAGCAGCGAAGGGACAGAGCAGTACTTC.

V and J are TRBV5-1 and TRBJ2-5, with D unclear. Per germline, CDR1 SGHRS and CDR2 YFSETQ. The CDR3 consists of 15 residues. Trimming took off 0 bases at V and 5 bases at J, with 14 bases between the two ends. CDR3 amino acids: CASSLEWQVPETQYF. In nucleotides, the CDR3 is TGCGCCAGCAGCTTGGAATGGCAGGTCCCTGAGACCCAGTACTTC.

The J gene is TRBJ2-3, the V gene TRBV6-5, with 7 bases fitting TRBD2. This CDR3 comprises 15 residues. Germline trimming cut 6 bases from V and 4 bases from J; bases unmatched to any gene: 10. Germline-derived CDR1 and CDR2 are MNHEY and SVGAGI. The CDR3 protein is CASSPKGLVADTQYF. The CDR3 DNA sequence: TGTGCCAGCAGCCCTAAAGGACTAGTGGCAGATACGCAGTATTTT.

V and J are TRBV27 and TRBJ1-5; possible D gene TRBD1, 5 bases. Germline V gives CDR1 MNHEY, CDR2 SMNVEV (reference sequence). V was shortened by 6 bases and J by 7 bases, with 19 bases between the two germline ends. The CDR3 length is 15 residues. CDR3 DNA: TGTGCCAGCAGACTCATGTGGGGGGTCGGCCAGCCCCAGCATTTT. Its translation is CASRLMWGVGQPQHF.

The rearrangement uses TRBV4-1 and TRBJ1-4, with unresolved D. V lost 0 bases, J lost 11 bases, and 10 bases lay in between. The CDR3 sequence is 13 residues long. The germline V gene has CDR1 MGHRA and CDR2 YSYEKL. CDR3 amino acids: CASSQDIGGKLFF. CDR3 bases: TGCGCCAGCAGCCAAGATATCGGAGGGAAACTGTTTTTT.

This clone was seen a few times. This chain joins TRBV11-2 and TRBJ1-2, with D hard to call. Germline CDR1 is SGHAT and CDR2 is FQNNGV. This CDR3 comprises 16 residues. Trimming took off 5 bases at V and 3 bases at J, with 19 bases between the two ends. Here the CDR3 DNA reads TGTGCCAGCAGCCCTCCGACCGGGAAGATCTACTATGGCTACACCTTC. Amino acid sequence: CASSPPTGKIYYGYTF.

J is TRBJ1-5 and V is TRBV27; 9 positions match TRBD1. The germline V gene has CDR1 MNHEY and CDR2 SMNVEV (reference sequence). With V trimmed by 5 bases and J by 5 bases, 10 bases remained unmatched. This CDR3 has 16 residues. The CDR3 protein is CASSADPGQGYQPQHF. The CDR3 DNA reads TGTGCCAGCAGTGCAGACCCGGGACAGGGCTATCAGCCCCAGCATTTT.

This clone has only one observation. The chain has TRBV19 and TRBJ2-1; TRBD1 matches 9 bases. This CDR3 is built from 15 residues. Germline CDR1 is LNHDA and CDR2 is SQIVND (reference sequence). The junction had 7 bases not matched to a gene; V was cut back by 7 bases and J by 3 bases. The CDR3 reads CASTLGQGNYNEQFF. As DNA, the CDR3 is TGTGCCAGTACCTTGGGACAGGGCAACTACAATGAGCAGTTCTTC.

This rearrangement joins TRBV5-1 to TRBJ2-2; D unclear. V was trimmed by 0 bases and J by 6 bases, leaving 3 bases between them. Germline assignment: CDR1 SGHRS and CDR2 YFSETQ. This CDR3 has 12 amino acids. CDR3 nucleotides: TGCGCCAGCAGCTTGGTAGCCGGGGAGCTGTTTTTT. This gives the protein CASSLVAGELFF.